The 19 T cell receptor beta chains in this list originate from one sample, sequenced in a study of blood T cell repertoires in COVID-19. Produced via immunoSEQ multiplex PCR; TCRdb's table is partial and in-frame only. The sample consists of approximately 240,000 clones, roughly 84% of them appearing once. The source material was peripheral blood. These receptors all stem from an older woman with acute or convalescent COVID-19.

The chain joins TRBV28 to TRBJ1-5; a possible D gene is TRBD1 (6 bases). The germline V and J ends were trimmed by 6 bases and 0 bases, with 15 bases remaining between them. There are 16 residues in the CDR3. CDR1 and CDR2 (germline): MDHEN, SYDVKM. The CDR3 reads CASRIRQAASNQPQHF. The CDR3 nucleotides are TGTGCCAGCAGGATCCGACAGGCTGCTAGCAATCAGCCCCAGCATTTT. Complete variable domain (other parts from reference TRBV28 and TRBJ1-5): DVKVTQSSRYLVKRTGEKVFLECVQDMDHENMFWYRQDPGLGLRLIYFSYDVKMKEKGDIPEGYSVSREKKERFSLILESASTNQTSMYLCASRIRQAASNQPQHFGDGTRLSIL.

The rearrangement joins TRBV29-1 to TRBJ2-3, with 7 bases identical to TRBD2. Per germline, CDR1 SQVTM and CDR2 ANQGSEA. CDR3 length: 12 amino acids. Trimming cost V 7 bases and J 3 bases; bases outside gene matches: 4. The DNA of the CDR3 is TGCAGCGGCGAGGGAGGGACAGATACGCAGTATTTT. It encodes CSGEGGTDTQYF.

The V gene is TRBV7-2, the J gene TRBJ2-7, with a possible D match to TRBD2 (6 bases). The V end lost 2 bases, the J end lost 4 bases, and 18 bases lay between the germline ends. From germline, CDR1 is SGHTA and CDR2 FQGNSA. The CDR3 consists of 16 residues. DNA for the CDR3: TGTGCCAGCAGCTTATTGAGGTCGGGGACTCCATACGAGCAGTACTTC. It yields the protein CASSLLRSGTPYEQYF.

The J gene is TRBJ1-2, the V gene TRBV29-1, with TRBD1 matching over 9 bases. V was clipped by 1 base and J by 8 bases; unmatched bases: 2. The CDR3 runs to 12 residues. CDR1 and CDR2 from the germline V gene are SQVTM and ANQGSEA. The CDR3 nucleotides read TGCAGCGTTGAAGGACAGGGGGAAGGCTACACCTTC. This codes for CSVEGQGEGYTF.

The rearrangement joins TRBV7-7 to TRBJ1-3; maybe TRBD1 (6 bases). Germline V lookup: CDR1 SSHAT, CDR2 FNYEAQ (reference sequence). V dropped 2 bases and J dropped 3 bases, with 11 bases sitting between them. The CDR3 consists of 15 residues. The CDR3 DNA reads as TGTGCCAGCAGCTTACTACAGGGAATTGGAAACACCATATATTTT. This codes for CASSLLQGIGNTIYF.

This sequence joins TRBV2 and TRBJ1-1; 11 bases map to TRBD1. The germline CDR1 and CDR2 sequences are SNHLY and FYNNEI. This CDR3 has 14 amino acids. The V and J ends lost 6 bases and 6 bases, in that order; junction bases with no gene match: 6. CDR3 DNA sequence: TGTGCCAGCAGGGGGGGACAGGGGGTCGCTGAAGCTTTCTTT. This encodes CASRGGQGVAEAFF.

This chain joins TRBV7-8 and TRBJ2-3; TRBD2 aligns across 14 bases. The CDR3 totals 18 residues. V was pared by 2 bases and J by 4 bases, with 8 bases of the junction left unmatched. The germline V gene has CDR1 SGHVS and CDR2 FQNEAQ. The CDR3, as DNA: TGTGCCAGCAGCTTAAGGGTGACTAGCGGGGGGGCCGCAGATACGCAGTATTTT. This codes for CASSLRVTSGGAADTQYF.

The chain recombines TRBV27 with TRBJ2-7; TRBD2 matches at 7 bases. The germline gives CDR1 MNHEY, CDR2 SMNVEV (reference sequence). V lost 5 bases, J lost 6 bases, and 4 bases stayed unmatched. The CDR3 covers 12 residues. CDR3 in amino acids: CASSLGGSEQYF. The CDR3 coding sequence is TGTGCCAGCAGTCTGGGGGGGAGCGAGCAGTACTTC.

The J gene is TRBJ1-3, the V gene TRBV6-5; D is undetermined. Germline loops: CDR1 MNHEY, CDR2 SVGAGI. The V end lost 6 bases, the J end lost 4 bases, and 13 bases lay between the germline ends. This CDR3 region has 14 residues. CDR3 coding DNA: TGTGCCAGCAGAAACAGTCGTACGGGAAACACCATATATTTT. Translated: CASRNSRTGNTIYF.

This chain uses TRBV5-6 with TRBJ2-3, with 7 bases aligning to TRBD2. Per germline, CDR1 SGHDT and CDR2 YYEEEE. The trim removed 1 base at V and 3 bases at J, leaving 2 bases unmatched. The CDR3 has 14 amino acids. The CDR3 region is CASSLLGGTDTQYF. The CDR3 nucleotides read TGTGCCAGCAGCTTGCTGGGGGGGACAGATACGCAGTATTTT. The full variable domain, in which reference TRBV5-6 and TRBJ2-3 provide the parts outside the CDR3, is DAGVTQSPTHLIKTRGQQVTLRCSPKSGHDTVSWYQQALGQGPQFIFQYYEEEERQRGNFPDRFSGHQFPNYSSELNVNALLLGDSALYLCASSLLGGTDTQYFGPGTRLTVL.

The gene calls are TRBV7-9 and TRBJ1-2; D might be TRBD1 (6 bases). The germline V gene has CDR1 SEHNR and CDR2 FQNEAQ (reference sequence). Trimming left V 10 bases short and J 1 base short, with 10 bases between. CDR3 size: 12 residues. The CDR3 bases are TGTGCCACGACCAGGGGTAACTATGGCTACACCTTC. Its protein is CATTRGNYGYTF.

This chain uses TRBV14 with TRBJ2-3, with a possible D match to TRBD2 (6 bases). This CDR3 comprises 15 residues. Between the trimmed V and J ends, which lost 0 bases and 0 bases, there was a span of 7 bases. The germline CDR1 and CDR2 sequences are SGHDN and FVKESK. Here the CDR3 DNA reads TGTGCCAGCAGCCAAGAGGCGGGGAGCACAGATACGCAGTATTTT. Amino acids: CASSQEAGSTDTQYF.

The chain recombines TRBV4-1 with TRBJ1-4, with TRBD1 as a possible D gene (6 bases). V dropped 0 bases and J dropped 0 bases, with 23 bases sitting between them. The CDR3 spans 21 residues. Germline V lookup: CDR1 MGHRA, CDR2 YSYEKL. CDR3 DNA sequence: TGCGCCAGCAGCCAAGATAGTTTGGGACATCAGACGACTGCAACTAATGAAAAACTGTTTTTT. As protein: CASSQDSLGHQTTATNEKLFF.

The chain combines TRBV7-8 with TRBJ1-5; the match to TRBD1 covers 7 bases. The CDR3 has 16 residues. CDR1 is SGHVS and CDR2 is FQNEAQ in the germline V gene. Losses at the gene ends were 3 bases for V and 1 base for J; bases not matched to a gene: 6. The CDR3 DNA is TGTGCCAGCAGCTTGGCAGGACAGGCAAGCAATCAGCCCCAGCATTTT. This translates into CASSLAGQASNQPQHF.

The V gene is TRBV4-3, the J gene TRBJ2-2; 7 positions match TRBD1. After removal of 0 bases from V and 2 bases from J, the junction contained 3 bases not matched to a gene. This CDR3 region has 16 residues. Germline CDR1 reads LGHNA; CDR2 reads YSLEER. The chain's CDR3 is CASSQEGQPNTGELFF. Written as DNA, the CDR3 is TGCGCCAGCAGCCAAGAGGGACAGCCAAACACCGGGGAGCTGTTTTTT.

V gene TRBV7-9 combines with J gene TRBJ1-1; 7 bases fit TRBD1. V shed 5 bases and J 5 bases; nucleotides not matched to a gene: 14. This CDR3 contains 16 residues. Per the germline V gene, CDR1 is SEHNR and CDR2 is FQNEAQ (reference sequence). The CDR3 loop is CASSRGSDRVGTEAFF. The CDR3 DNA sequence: TGTGCCAGCAGCCGAGGGAGTGACAGGGTTGGGACTGAAGCTTTCTTT.

The CDR3 DNA is TGTGCCAGCAGAGGGGTAGGTCCTCTAAACGAGCAGTACTTC. This encodes CASRGVGPLNEQYF. This chain connects TRBV5-8 to TRBJ2-7, with a tentative D call TRBD1 (5 bases). Trimming removed 5 bases from V and 5 bases from J, with 17 bases in between. The CDR3 covers 14 residues. Germline CDR1 and CDR2: SGHTS and YDEGEE. The full variable domain, in which reference TRBV5-8 and TRBJ2-7 provide the parts outside the CDR3, is EAGVTQSPTHLIKTRGQQATLRCSPISGHTSVYWYQQALGLGLQFLLWYDEGEERNRGNFPPRFSGRQFPNYSSELNVNALELEDSALYLCASRGVGPLNEQYFGPGTRLTVT.

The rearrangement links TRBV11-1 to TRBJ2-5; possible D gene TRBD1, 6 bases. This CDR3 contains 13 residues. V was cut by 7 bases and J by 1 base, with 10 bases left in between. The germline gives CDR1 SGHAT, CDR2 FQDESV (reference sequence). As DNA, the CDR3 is TGTGCCAGCACCACAGGGACCCAAGAGACCCAGTACTTC. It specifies CASTTGTQETQYF.

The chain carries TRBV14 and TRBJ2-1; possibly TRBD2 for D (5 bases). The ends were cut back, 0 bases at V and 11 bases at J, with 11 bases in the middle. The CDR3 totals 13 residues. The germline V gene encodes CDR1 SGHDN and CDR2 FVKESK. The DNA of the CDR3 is TGTGCCAGCAGCCAAGACGGCCCCGGGAAGCAGTTCTTC. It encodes CASSQDGPGKQFF.